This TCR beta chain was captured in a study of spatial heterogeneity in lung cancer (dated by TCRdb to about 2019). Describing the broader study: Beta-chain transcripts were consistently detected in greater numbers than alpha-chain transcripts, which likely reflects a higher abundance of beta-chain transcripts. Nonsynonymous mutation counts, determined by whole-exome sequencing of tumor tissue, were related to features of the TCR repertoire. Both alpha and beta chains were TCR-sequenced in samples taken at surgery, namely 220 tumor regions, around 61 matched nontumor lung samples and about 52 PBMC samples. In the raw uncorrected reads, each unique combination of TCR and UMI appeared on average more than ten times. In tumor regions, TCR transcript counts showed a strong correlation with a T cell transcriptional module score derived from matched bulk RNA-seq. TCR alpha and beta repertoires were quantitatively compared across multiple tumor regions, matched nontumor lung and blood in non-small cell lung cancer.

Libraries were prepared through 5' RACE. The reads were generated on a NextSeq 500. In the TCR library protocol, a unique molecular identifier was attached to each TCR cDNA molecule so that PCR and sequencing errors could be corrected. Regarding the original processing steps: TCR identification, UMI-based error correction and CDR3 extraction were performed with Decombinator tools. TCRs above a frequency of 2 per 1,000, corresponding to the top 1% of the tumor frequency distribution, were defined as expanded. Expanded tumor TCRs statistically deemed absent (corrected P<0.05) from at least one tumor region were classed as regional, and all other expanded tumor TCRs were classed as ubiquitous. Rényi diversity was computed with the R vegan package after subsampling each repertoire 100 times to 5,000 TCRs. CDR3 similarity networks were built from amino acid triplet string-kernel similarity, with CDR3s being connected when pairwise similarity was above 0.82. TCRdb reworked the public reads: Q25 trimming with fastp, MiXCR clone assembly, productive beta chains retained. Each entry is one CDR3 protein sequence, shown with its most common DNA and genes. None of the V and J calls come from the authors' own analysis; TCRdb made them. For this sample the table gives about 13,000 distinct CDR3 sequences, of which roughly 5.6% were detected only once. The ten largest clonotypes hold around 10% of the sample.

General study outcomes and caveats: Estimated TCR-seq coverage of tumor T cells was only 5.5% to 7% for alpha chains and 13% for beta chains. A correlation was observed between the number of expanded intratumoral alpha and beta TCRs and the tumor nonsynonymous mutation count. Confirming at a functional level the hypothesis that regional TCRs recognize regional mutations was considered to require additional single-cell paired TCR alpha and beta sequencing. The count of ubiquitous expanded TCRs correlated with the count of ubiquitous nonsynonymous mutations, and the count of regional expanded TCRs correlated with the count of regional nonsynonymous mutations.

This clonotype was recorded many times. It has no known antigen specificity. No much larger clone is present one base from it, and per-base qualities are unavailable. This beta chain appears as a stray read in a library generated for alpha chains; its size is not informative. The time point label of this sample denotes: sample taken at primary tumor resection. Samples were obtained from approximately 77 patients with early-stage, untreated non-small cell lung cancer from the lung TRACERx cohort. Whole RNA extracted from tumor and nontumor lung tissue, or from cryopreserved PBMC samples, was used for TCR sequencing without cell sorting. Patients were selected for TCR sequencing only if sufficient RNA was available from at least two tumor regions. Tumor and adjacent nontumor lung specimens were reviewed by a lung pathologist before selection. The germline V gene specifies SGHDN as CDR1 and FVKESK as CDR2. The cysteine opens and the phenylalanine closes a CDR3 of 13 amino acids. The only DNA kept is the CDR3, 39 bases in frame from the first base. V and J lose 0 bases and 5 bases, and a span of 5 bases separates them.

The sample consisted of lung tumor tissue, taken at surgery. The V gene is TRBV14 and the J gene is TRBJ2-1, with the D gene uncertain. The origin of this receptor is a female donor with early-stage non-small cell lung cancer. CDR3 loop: CASSQEWNNEQFF. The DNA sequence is TGTGCCAGCAGCCAAGAGTGGAACAATGAGCAGTTCTTC.